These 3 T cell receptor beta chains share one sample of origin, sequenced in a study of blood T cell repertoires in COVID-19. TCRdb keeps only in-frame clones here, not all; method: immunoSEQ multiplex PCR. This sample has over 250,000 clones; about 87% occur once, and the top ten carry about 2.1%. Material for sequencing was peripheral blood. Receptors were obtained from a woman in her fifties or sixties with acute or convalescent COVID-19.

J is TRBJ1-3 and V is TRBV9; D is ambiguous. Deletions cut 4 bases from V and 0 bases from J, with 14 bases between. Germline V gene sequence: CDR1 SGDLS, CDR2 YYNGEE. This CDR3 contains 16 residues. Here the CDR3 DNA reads TGTGCCAGCAGCCCAGCCCACGGGAGCTCTGGAAACACCATATATTTT. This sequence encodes CASSPAHGSSGNTIYF.

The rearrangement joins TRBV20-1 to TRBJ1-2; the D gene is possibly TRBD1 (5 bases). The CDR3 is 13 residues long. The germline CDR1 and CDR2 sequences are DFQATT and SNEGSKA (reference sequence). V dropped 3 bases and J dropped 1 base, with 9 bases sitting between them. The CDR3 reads CSASTTVNYGYTF. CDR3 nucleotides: TGCAGTGCTAGTACGACAGTTAACTATGGCTACACCTTC.

The CDR3 DNA reads TGTGCCACCAGCAGAGCCCTACAGGGATTTGAAGAGACCCAGTACTTC. Translated, it gives CATSRALQGFEETQYF. The rearrangement links TRBV15 to TRBJ2-5; D may be TRBD1 (6 bases). Germline CDR1 is LNHNV and CDR2 is YYDKDF (reference sequence). The V end lost 1 base, the J end lost 3 bases, and 15 bases lay between the germline ends. CDR3 size: 16 residues.